These 22 T cell receptor beta chains share one sample of origin, sequenced in a study of post-analysis software for immune sequencing data (dated by TCRdb to about 2015). Study-wide conclusions, independent of this receptor: Significantly higher frequencies in patients than in controls were found for five or six TRBV segments, including TRBV5-6, TRBV5-1 and TRBV20-1.

Library method: PCR. The sequencer was an Illumina HiSeq 2500. To reduce PCR and sequencing biases, unique molecular identifiers were built into the TCR beta cDNA libraries. TCRdb's own reprocessing of the public reads used fastp at Q25 and MiXCR and kept productive beta chains. Entries are consolidated by CDR3 protein sequence, retaining the most common genes and DNA. The sample contains 450,000 or so distinct CDR3 sequences, around 40% of them found a single time. The ten largest clones take up about 12% of the sample. No antigen has been assigned to these receptors. The sequencing input was blood. These receptors all come from a girl between 5 and 17 years old with multiple sclerosis.

The chain uses TRBV12-3 or TRBV12-4 and TRBJ2-1; 14 nucleotides agree with TRBD2. CDR3 length: 15 amino acids. V was clipped by 5 bases and J by 9 bases; unmatched bases: 6. CDR3 bases: TGTGCCAGCAGTCGGGGGACTAGCGGGAGTGGTGAGCAGTTCTTC. Protein sequence: CASSRGTSGSGEQFF.

The genes are TRBV7-8 and TRBJ2-1; D possibly corresponds to TRBD1 (6 bases). Matching the DNA end better, TRBJ2-7 makes the J call doubtful. Germline loops: CDR1 SGHVS, CDR2 FQNEAQ. The CDR3 is 16 amino acids. CDR3: CASSLEIDRFYNEQYF. In nucleotides, the CDR3 is TGTGCCAGCAGCTTAGAAATCGACAGGTTCTACAATGAGCAGTACTTC.

This chain links TRBV7-6 with TRBJ2-3; D perhaps matches TRBD2 (6 bases). V dropped 5 bases and J dropped 12 bases, with 21 bases sitting between them. Germline lookup yields CDR1 SGHVS and CDR2 FNYEAQ. This CDR3 is 14 amino acids long. DNA of the CDR3: TGTGCCAGCAGCCCCCCGGGACTTAGGAATCTCCAGTATTTT. Encoded protein: CASSPPGLRNLQYF.

This clonotype was counted a few times. The chain links TRBV10-1 to TRBJ2-7; D possibly uses TRBD1 or TRBD2 (5 bases each). The ends were cut back, 2 bases at V and 4 bases at J, with 15 bases in the middle. The CDR3 runs 15 residues. Germline CDR1 WNHNN, CDR2 SYGVQD (reference sequence). CDR3 protein: CASSEKGTHPYEQYF. The CDR3 DNA is TGCGCCAGCAGTGAGAAGGGGACCCATCCTTACGAGCAGTACTTC.

The J gene is TRBJ1-1, the V gene TRBV5-1; 7 bases are a match to TRBD1. V lost 4 bases to trimming and J lost 4 bases; unmatched junction nucleotides: 4. The CDR3 spans 13 residues. Germline loops: CDR1 SGHRS, CDR2 YFSETQ. CDR3 nucleotide sequence: TGCGCCAGCAGCACAGGGGAATTCACTGAAGCTTTCTTT. Translated: CASSTGEFTEAFF.

V usage is TRBV20-1 and J usage is TRBJ2-5; D is unclear. Germline V gene data show CDR1 as DFQATT and CDR2 as SNEGSKA (reference sequence). Deletions cut 2 bases from V and 5 bases from J, with 12 bases between. This CDR3 is 13 amino acids long. The CDR3 here is CSARILGMETQYF. Here the CDR3 DNA reads TGCAGTGCTAGAATACTGGGGATGGAGACCCAGTACTTC.

This clonotype was seen a single time. This chain uses TRBV9 with TRBJ2-3; 7 bases are shared with TRBD2. The CDR3 is made up of 14 amino acids. The germline V gene has CDR1 SGDLS and CDR2 YYNGEE. The trim removed 4 bases at V and 8 bases at J, leaving 10 bases unmatched. The CDR3 sequence is CASSLATSWGTQYF. In nucleotides, the CDR3 is TGTGCCAGCAGCCTGGCGACTAGCTGGGGTACGCAGTATTTT.

The chain is built from TRBV20-1 and TRBJ1-2; D possibly corresponds to TRBD1 (5 bases). Germline CDR1 and CDR2: DFQATT and SNEGSKA (reference sequence). The germline V and J ends were trimmed by 1 base and 10 bases, with 13 bases remaining between them. The CDR3 runs to 12 residues. CDR3 DNA sequence: TGCAGTGCTAGAGTGGGGGTGGATGACTACACCTTC. The encoded protein is CSARVGVDDYTF.

As regards this clonotype: Germline and junction disagree at one end, which may indicate a read error. The chain is built from TRBV7-9 and TRBJ2-1; 7 bases match TRBD1. The CDR3 is 14 amino acids. In germline, CDR1 is SEHNR, CDR2 FQNEAQ (reference sequence). The CDR3 loop is CASSPETGRNGQFF. The CDR3 coding sequence is TGTGCCAGCAGCCCGGAGACAGGGCGCAATGGGCAGTTCTTC. The full variable domain, its missing parts supplied by reference TRBV7-9 and TRBJ2-1, is DTGVSQNPRHKITKRGQNVTFRCDPISEHNRLYWYRQTLGQGPEFLTYFQNEAQLEKSRLLSDRFSAERPKGSFSTLEIQRTEQGDSAMYLCASSPETGRNGQFFGPGTRLTVL.

The chain has TRBV29-1 and TRBJ2-5; no clear D gene. The CDR3 consists of 12 residues. Germline V gives CDR1 SQVTM, CDR2 ANQGSEA. Trimming took 7 bases from V and 5 from J, leaving 14 bases between them. The CDR3 DNA follows: TGCAGCGGAGGACGGCTAGGGGAGACCCAGTACTTC. Residues: CSGGRLGETQYF.

V and J are TRBV5-6 and TRBJ2-3; D unresolved. The CDR3 sequence is 11 residues long. V gave up 9 bases and J gave up 8 bases, with 13 bases separating them. Germline CDR1 is SGHDT and CDR2 is YYEEEE. The CDR3 coding sequence is TGTGCCACCGGGCTGTTGGGTACGCAGTATTTT. Translation gives CATGLLGTQYF.

The CDR3 sequence: CASSGIAGRRSEQYF. As DNA, the CDR3 is TGTGCCAGCAGCGGAATAGCGGGAAGGCGCTCCGAGCAGTACTTC. V is TRBV11-1 and J is TRBJ2-7; 8 bases line up with TRBD2. Germline CDR1 reads SGHAT; CDR2 reads FQDESV (reference sequence). The CDR3 has 15 amino acids. V trimming: 5 bases; J trimming: 6 bases; junction bases outside the gene matches: 12. Combining the CDR3 with reference TRBV11-1 and TRBJ2-7 gives the whole variable domain EAEVAQSPRYKITEKSQAVAFWCDPISGHATLYWYRQILGQGPELLVQFQDESVVDDSQLPKDRFSAERLKGVDSTLKIQPAELGDSAMYLCASSGIAGRRSEQYFGPGTRLTVT.

This clonotype appeared a few times. CDR3 region: CSVAQLAGSFNIQYF. The CDR3 DNA sequence: TGCAGCGTTGCCCAACTAGCGGGTTCATTCAACATTCAGTACTTC. The chain joins TRBV29-1 to TRBJ2-4, with TRBD2 identical over 9 bases. CDR1 and CDR2 from the germline V gene are SQVTM and ANQGSEA. J gave up 7 bases and V 4 bases, and 11 bases lay outside the gene matches. The CDR3 loop spans 15 amino acids.

This clonotype was seen a single time. The J gene is TRBJ2-1, the V gene TRBV19, with 7 bases lining up with TRBD2. This CDR3 has 14 residues. Unmatched junction bases numbered 12, after V lost 6 bases and J lost 10 bases. The germline CDR1 and CDR2 sequences are LNHDA and SQIVND (reference sequence). CDR3 region: CASRGAGPPREQFF. CDR3 coding DNA: TGTGCCAGTAGGGGAGCGGGACCCCCCCGGGAGCAGTTCTTC. The full variable domain, rest sourced from reference TRBV19 and TRBJ2-1, is DGGITQSPKYLFRKEGQNVTLSCEQNLNHDAMYWYRQDPGQGLRLIYYSQIVNDFQKGDIAEGYSVSREKKESFPLTVTSAQKNPTAFYLCASRGAGPPREQFFGPGTRLTVL.

The CDR3 sequence is CSARDYHRGYNIQYF. The DNA of the CDR3 is TGCAGTGCTAGAGATTACCACAGGGGATATAACATTCAGTACTTC. The chain is built from TRBV20-1 and TRBJ2-4; 7 bases align to TRBD1. Trimming at V came to 0 bases and at J to 7 bases, leaving 9 bases not matched to a gene. Germline V lookup: CDR1 DFQATT, CDR2 SNEGSKA (reference sequence). The CDR3 consists of 15 residues.

The J gene is TRBJ2-5, the V gene TRBV28, with a possible D match to TRBD1 (5 bases). CDR3 length equals 12 residues. V shed 8 bases and J shed 2 bases, with 9 bases lying between them. CDR1 is MDHEN, CDR2 SYDVKM, per germline. CDR3 sequence reads: CASRTPQETQYF. Written as DNA, the CDR3 is TGTGCCAGCCGGACACCTCAAGAGACCCAGTACTTC.

This clonotype was seen repeatedly, ten times or more. The V call is TRBV29-1, the J call TRBJ2-3, with 7 bases matching TRBD2. Germline values: CDR1 SQVTM, CDR2 ANQGSEA. J was trimmed by 1 base and V by 5 bases; bases with no gene match: 3. CDR3 length equals 13 residues. In nucleotides, the CDR3 is TGCAGCGTTCGGGGGGTTCGCACAGATACGCAGTATTTT. Translation gives CSVRGVRTDTQYF.

This clonotype showed up just a few times. The gene calls are TRBV7-3 and TRBJ2-5, with D tentatively TRBD1 or TRBD2 (5 bases each). Per the germline V gene, CDR1 is SGHTA and CDR2 is FQGTGA. The V and J ends lost 5 bases and 8 bases respectively, with 15 bases between them. The CDR3 covers 13 residues. The DNA for the CDR3 is TGTGCCAGCAGCCAGGACCAGGGAGCTACCCAGTACTTC. This encodes CASSQDQGATQYF.

This rearrangement joins TRBV6-6 to TRBJ2-1, with a possible D match to TRBD2 (5 bases). The germline V gene has CDR1 MNHNY and CDR2 SVGAGI (reference sequence). V lost 11 bases, J lost 5 bases, and 13 bases lay in between. The CDR3 totals 12 residues. The CDR3 reads CAGSREDNEQFF. DNA for the CDR3: TGTGCCGGTTCTCGGGAAGACAATGAGCAGTTCTTC.

This sequence joins TRBV4-1 and TRBJ2-3; 12 positions agree with TRBD2. CDR1 is MGHRA, CDR2 YSYEKL, per germline. There are 16 residues in the CDR3. J was trimmed by 7 bases and V by 0 bases; bases with no gene match: 5. The CDR3: CASSQERLAGVYTQYF. Here the CDR3 DNA reads TGCGCCAGCAGCCAAGAACGACTAGCGGGAGTATATACGCAGTATTTT.

The chain links TRBV10-3 to TRBJ2-5, with unresolved D. Germline CDR1 and CDR2: ENHRY and SYGVKD. The CDR3 length is 14 residues. With 5 bases removed from V and 1 base from J, the gap between germline ends came to 11 bases. The CDR3 region has the DNA TGTGCCATCAGTCCCACAGCTACCCAAGAGACCCAGTACTTC. Protein sequence: CAISPTATQETQYF.

This chain uses TRBV12-3 or TRBV12-4 with TRBJ1-6; the D is unclear. CDR3 size: 13 residues. Between the trimmed V and J ends, which lost 5 bases and 10 bases, there was a span of 12 bases. This CDR3 reads CASSPGGPSPLHF. In DNA form, the CDR3 reads TGTGCCAGCAGTCCCGGAGGGCCCTCACCCCTCCACTTT.